This record covers a single T cell receptor (beta chain). Original processing notes: Using reference gene primer amplification, nucleated cell counts were estimated. TCRdb's table, derived via immunoSEQ multiplex PCR, lists solely in-frame clones and lacks some. The DNA was the basis for D and trimming; V, J and clone size are from that table. The sample contains 80,000 to 95,000 clones, 75% to 85% of which appear only once. This record comes from a study of blood T cell repertoires in COVID-19. Study summary: Spain, Italy and the United States supplied samples that represented acute and convalescent COVID-19.

V was clipped by 3 bases and J by 1 base; unmatched bases: 21. From germline, CDR1 is LNHDA and CDR2 SQIVND (reference sequence). There are 21 residues in the CDR3. This TCR was sampled from a man at least 80 years old with COVID-19, enrolled during active disease. Material: peripheral blood. The rearrangement links TRBV19 to TRBJ1-2, with 9 bases identical to TRBD1. CDR3 coding DNA: TGTGCCAGTAGTATCCAACTAAAAACACAGGGGGCTCGCGCCCTTAACTATGGCTACACCTTC. Protein: CASSIQLKTQGARALNYGYTF.